Presented here are 3 T cell receptor beta chains from one specimen sequenced in a study of cytomegalovirus exposure and HLA in healthy donors. PCR employed 60 Vbeta and 13 Jbeta primers. Libraries were prepared by immunoSEQ multiplex PCR; TCRdb keeps only in-frame clonotypes and omits some of them. The data show roughly 200,000 clones, with around 79% seen just once and more than 0.5% held by the top ten. The sequenced sample was PBMCs. All receptors derive from a woman between 45 and 65 years old in good health and CMV-seronegative.

V gene TRBV30 combines with J gene TRBJ2-2; tentatively, D is TRBD1 (6 bases). CDR1 and CDR2 (germline): GTSNPN, SVGIG (reference sequence). This CDR3 region has 15 residues. V was cut by 0 bases and J by 3 bases, with 11 bases left in between. This CDR3 is CAWSVLSGDTGELFF. Written as DNA, the CDR3 is TGTGCCTGGAGTGTACTCTCAGGGGACACCGGGGAGCTGTTTTTT.

The rearrangement links TRBV19 to TRBJ2-7, with a possible D match to TRBD2 (6 bases). This CDR3 is 14 amino acids long. The V gene lost 2 bases and the J gene lost 7 bases, with 15 bases spanning the gap. Per germline, CDR1 LNHDA and CDR2 SQIVND (reference sequence). CDR3 nucleotides: TGTGCCAGTAGTATAACCTCGGGAGTCTGGGAGCAGTACTTC. Its protein product is CASSITSGVWEQYF.

In its sample, this clone was seen a few times. The genes are TRBV19 and TRBJ2-5, with 10 positions matching TRBD1. Germline V CDR1 and CDR2: LNHDA, SQIVND (reference sequence). Trimming cost V 2 bases and J 5 bases; bases outside gene matches: 8. The CDR3 consists of 16 residues. The CDR3 region has the DNA TGTGCCAGTAGTATAATGGGACAGGGGATAGGGGAGACCCAGTACTTC. Residues: CASSIMGQGIGETQYF. Full variable domain (missing parts from reference TRBV19 and TRBJ2-5): DGGITQSPKYLFRKEGQNVTLSCEQNLNHDAMYWYRQDPGQGLRLIYYSQIVNDFQKGDIAEGYSVSREKKESFPLTVTSAQKNPTAFYLCASSIMGQGIGETQYFGPGTRLLVL.